The 17 T cell receptor beta chains presented below share a single source sample, sequenced in a study of PD-1 blockade in classical Hodgkin lymphoma. Libraries were prepared by immunoSEQ multiplex PCR; TCRdb keeps only in-frame clonotypes and omits some of them. The sample yields 90,000 to 120,000 clones, about 88% seen once. Every single patient, without exception, relapsed after autologous stem cell transplantation, and brentuximab vedotin exposure varied. The sequencing used peripheral blood mononuclear cells (PBMCs), collected before the second cycle of nivolumab. These receptors all stem from a human donor with classical Hodgkin lymphoma.

The chain combines TRBV7-9 with TRBJ2-5; weak D call: TRBD2 (6 bases). Trimming left V 5 bases short and J 5 bases short, with 6 bases between. The length of the CDR3 is 11 residues. Germline-derived CDR1 and CDR2 are SEHNR and FQNEAQ (reference sequence). The CDR3 nucleotides are TGTGCCAGCAGCGGGAGGGAGACCCAGTACTTC. Amino acids: CASSGRETQYF.

This clone was counted once. CDR3 bases: TGTGCCAGCAGAGGACAGTTTTTTTTCTCTGGAAACACCATATATTTT. It yields the protein CASRGQFFFSGNTIYF. The V gene is TRBV28, the J gene TRBJ1-3; a weak D match, TRBD1 (6 bases). The V and J ends lost 6 bases and 0 bases respectively, with 15 bases between them. This CDR3 has 16 amino acids. Germline values: CDR1 MDHEN, CDR2 SYDVKM.

The chain employs TRBV28 and TRBJ2-5, with 14 bases lining up with TRBD2. This CDR3 is 18 amino acids long. CDR1 is MDHEN and CDR2 is SYDVKM in the germline V gene. J lost 2 bases, V lost 1 base, and 6 bases had no gene match. DNA of the CDR3: TGTGCCAGCAGTTTATCTCCGACTAGCGGGAGGGTTCAAGAGACCCAGTACTTC. Translated, it gives CASSLSPTSGRVQETQYF.

This chain connects TRBV10-3 to TRBJ1-1; a possible D gene is TRBD1 (5 bases). This CDR3 has 13 amino acids. The V gene lost 10 bases and the J gene lost 1 base, with 13 bases spanning the gap. Per germline, CDR1 ENHRY and CDR2 SYGVKD. The CDR3 DNA reads as TGTGCCACCTCCGGGGGGGGGAACACTGAAGCTTTCTTT. Translation gives CATSGGGNTEAFF.

V and J are TRBV21-1 and TRBJ2-3; TRBD2 is the table's D call and was not checked against the DNA. TRBV21-1 is a pseudogene segment. The CDR3 has 19 residues. The CDR3 DNA reads TGTGCCAGCAGCAACCGGCCAGTCTGCGGGGCGAGACGGACAGATACGCAGTATTTT. Protein sequence: CASSNRPVCGARRTDTQYF.

This chain connects TRBV6-1 to TRBJ2-3, with 7 bases identical to TRBD2. The CDR3 runs to 15 residues. V was pared by 1 base and J by 5 bases, with 6 bases of the junction left unmatched. CDR1 is MNHNS and CDR2 is SASEGT in the germline V gene. For the CDR3, the DNA is TGTGCCAGCAGTGAAGGACTAGCTCGGAGAGATACGCAGTATTTT. This translates into CASSEGLARRDTQYF.

This sequence joins TRBV9 and TRBJ2-1; tentatively, D is TRBD1 (5 bases). V shed 0 bases and J shed 1 base, with 11 bases lying between them. The CDR3 is 16 amino acids. Per germline, CDR1 SGDLS and CDR2 YYNGEE. DNA for the CDR3: TGTGCCAGCAGCGTAGTTGGACACCTATCCTACAATGAGCAGTTCTTC. Translation: CASSVVGHLSYNEQFF.

The J gene is TRBJ2-2, the V gene TRBV12-5; TRBD2 might be the D (7 bases). CDR3 length equals 14 residues. Deletions cut 7 bases from V and 3 bases from J, with 12 bases between. Germline lookup yields CDR1 LGHNT and CDR2 FRNRAP. CDR3 in amino acids: CASALGGDTGELFF. The CDR3 DNA is TGTGCTAGTGCTCTAGGGGGGGACACCGGGGAGCTGTTTTTT.

J is TRBJ1-2 and V is TRBV10-3; D not certain. There are 14 residues in the CDR3. Trimming took 2 bases from V and 2 from J, leaving 9 bases between them. In germline, CDR1 is ENHRY, CDR2 SYGVKD. CDR3 DNA: TGTGCCATCAGTGAGGGGCCGCGAAACTATGGCTACACCTTC. Translating it yields CAISEGPRNYGYTF.

The CDR3 reads CASSEPGISNEKLFF. The CDR3 DNA reads as TGTGCCAGCAGTGAACCAGGGATTTCCAATGAAAAACTGTTTTTT. The chain couples TRBV6-1 to TRBJ1-4; weak D call: TRBD1 (5 bases). This CDR3 spans 15 amino acids. Trimming stripped 2 bases from V and 5 bases from J, with 12 bases between. Germline values: CDR1 MNHNS, CDR2 SASEGT.

V is TRBV29-1 and J is TRBJ2-7; TRBD2 agrees at 12 bases. CDR1 SQVTM and CDR2 ANQGSEA come from the germline V gene. This CDR3 is 13 amino acids long. V lost 5 bases to trimming and J lost 2 bases; unmatched junction nucleotides: 1. CDR3 amino acids: CSVRLAGAYEQYF. The CDR3, as DNA: TGCAGCGTTCGACTAGCGGGAGCCTACGAGCAGTACTTC.

This clone was detected only once. The chain joins TRBV11-2 to TRBJ1-1; D is possibly TRBD1 (5 bases). Trimming took off 0 bases at V and 8 bases at J, with 16 bases between the two ends. Germline CDR1 and CDR2: SGHAT and FQNNGV. This CDR3 has 15 residues. The CDR3 region is CASSLEEAGRAEAFF. The CDR3 DNA sequence: TGTGCCAGCAGCTTAGAGGAAGCAGGGAGAGCCGAAGCTTTCTTT.

V is TRBV27 and J is TRBJ2-1, with 9 bases matching TRBD1. The germline V gene has CDR1 MNHEY and CDR2 SMNVEV (reference sequence). This CDR3 contains 14 residues. Unmatched junction bases numbered 5, after V lost 5 bases and J lost 6 bases. The CDR3, as DNA: TGTGCCAGCAGTCCCCGGGACAGGGCCAATGAGCAGTTCTTC. Residues: CASSPRDRANEQFF.

The gene calls are TRBV28 and TRBJ2-1, with 7 bases matching TRBD1. V lost 6 bases, J lost 3 bases, and 8 bases stayed unmatched. The CDR3 contains 15 residues. Per germline, CDR1 MDHEN and CDR2 SYDVKM. Here the CDR3 DNA reads TGTGCCAGCAGACCTACAGGGGCGGGCTACAATGAGCAGTTCTTC. Amino acid sequence: CASRPTGAGYNEQFF.

The chain combines TRBV11-2 with TRBJ2-1; 11 bases line up with TRBD2. The CDR3 runs to 16 residues. The V segment lost 5 bases and the J segment 5 bases; nucleotides outside the gene matches: 8. In germline, CDR1 is SGHAT, CDR2 FQNNGV. The CDR3 sequence is CASSPMTSGIHNEQFF. The CDR3 region has the DNA TGTGCCAGCAGCCCGATGACTAGCGGGATACACAATGAGCAGTTCTTC.

A single count supports this clone. The V and J genes are TRBV2 and TRBJ2-2; D not resolved. This CDR3 spans 13 amino acids. The germline CDR1 and CDR2 sequences are SNHLY and FYNNEI. Trimming removed 3 bases from V and 7 bases from J, with 9 bases in between. DNA of the CDR3: TGTGCCAGCAGTGAGCTCCCCATCGGGGAGCTGTTTTTT. Translation: CASSELPIGELFF.

V gene TRBV6-1 combines with J gene TRBJ2-3; 9 nucleotides align to TRBD1. This CDR3 is built from 15 residues. Trimming cost V 2 bases and J 8 bases; bases outside gene matches: 8. CDR1 and CDR2 (germline): MNHNS, SASEGT. This CDR3 is CASSELKQGASTQYF. The CDR3 nucleotides are TGTGCCAGCAGTGAATTGAAACAGGGGGCTTCTACGCAGTATTTT.